Following are 10 T cell receptor beta chains from one sample sequenced in a study of cytomegalovirus exposure and HLA in healthy donors. 13 Jbeta primers and 60 Vbeta primers were used for the PCR. The table came from immunoSEQ multiplex PCR; TCRdb's copy has only in-frame clones and leaves some out. Among fewer than 150,000 clones, about 61% were seen once, and the ten largest hold roughly 8.3%. The source material was PBMCs. Receptor source: a man in his late teens or twenties in good health and CMV-seropositive.

The chain links TRBV7-6 to TRBJ1-4; 8 bases agree with TRBD1. The germline V gene has CDR1 SGHVS and CDR2 FNYEAQ. The CDR3 is 13 amino acids. J gave up 7 bases and V 5 bases, and 3 bases lay outside the gene matches. CDR3 bases: TGTGCCAGCAGCCTCGGACAGGGTGAAAAACTGTTTTTT. Protein sequence: CASSLGQGEKLFF.

J is TRBJ1-2 and V is TRBV11-2; D is unclear. Trimming pared 0 bases from V and 4 bases from J, leaving 12 bases between. Germline V gene lookup returns CDR1 SGHAT and CDR2 FQNNGV. The CDR3 length is 15 residues. CDR3 coding DNA: TGTGCCAGCAGCTTAGAAACAGCGGGTGCCTATGGCTACACCTTC. Translated, it gives CASSLETAGAYGYTF.

The chain carries TRBV11-3 and TRBJ1-1; D call uncertain. V was shortened by 6 bases and J by 5 bases, with 10 bases between the two germline ends. The germline V gene has CDR1 SGHNT and CDR2 YENEEA. This CDR3 comprises 12 residues. CDR3 sequence reads: CASSPAGTEAFF. The CDR3 DNA reads TGTGCCAGCAGTCCAGCCGGGACTGAAGCTTTCTTT.

The gene calls are TRBV19 and TRBJ1-2, with no clear D. The CDR3 is 12 residues long. Per germline, CDR1 LNHDA and CDR2 SQIVND (reference sequence). The germline V and J ends were trimmed by 3 bases and 8 bases, with 10 bases remaining between them. In nucleotides, the CDR3 is TGTGCCAGTAGTATTGATCTATGGGGCTACACCTTC. This gives the protein CASSIDLWGYTF. The complete variable domain, with remaining parts taken from reference TRBV19 and TRBJ1-2, reads DGGITQSPKYLFRKEGQNVTLSCEQNLNHDAMYWYRQDPGQGLRLIYYSQIVNDFQKGDIAEGYSVSREKKESFPLTVTSAQKNPTAFYLCASSIDLWGYTFGSGTRLTVV.

Here the CDR3 DNA reads TGTGCCAGCAGCTTACCGGTGCCCTATGGCTACACCTTC. Translating it yields CASSLPVPYGYTF. The V gene is TRBV13, the J gene TRBJ1-2; unclear D gene. Germline CDR1 is PRHDT and CDR2 is FYEKMQ (reference sequence). V was clipped by 2 bases and J by 4 bases, with 8 bases between them. The CDR3 is made up of 13 amino acids. The full variable domain, with the rest looked up from reference TRBV13 and TRBJ1-2, is AAGVIQSPRHLIKEKRETATLKCYPIPRHDTVYWYQQGPGQDPQFLISFYEKMQSDKGSIPDRFSAQQFSDYHSELNMSSLELGDSALYFCASSLPVPYGYTFGSGTRLTVV.

This chain joins TRBV6-1 and TRBJ2-2, with 10 bases aligning to TRBD1. CDR1 is MNHNS, CDR2 SASEGT, per germline. CDR3 length: 18 amino acids. Losses at the gene ends were 2 bases for V and 6 bases for J; bases not matched to a gene: 12. The CDR3 coding sequence is TGTGCCAGCAGTGAACGTAGGGGGGACAGGGGTTTTCCCGGGGAGCTGTTTTTT. As protein: CASSERRGDRGFPGELFF.

This clone was seen a handful of times. The genes are TRBV4-2 and TRBJ1-5; 9 nucleotides agree with TRBD1. The V segment lost 1 base and the J segment 5 bases; nucleotides outside the gene matches: 6. This CDR3 is 16 amino acids long. In germline, CDR1 is LGHNA, CDR2 YNFKEQ. CDR3: CASSQADRGWHQPQHF. The CDR3 DNA reads TGTGCCAGCAGCCAAGCGGACAGGGGATGGCATCAGCCCCAGCATTTT.

This clone turned up a few times. The rearrangement uses TRBV30 and TRBJ2-7; 8 nucleotides match TRBD1. The CDR3 loop spans 14 amino acids. Germline lookup yields CDR1 GTSNPN and CDR2 SVGIG (reference sequence). V shed 3 bases and J 6 bases; nucleotides not matched to a gene: 10. The CDR3 bases are TGTGCCTGGAGAAACCAGGGGGCGCAGGCCGAGCAGTACTTC. It yields the protein CAWRNQGAQAEQYF.

The chain is built from TRBV28 and TRBJ1-6, with a weak D call TRBD1 (5 bases). This CDR3 comprises 15 residues. Trimming took 2 bases from V and 10 from J, leaving 15 bases between them. Looked up from germline, CDR1 is MDHEN and CDR2 is SYDVKM. CDR3 nucleotides: TGTGCCAGCAGTTTAGCGTTCGGGGGTCGATCACCCCTCCACTTT. Its protein is CASSLAFGGRSPLHF.

This chain connects TRBV7-9 to TRBJ1-6; 9 bases map to TRBD1. The CDR3 has 15 amino acids. V was clipped by 8 bases and J by 0 bases; unmatched bases: 2. The germline gives CDR1 SEHNR, CDR2 FQNEAQ (reference sequence). The chain's CDR3 is CASGTGSSYNSPLHF. As DNA, the CDR3 is TGTGCCAGCGGGACAGGGAGCTCCTATAATTCACCCCTCCACTTT.